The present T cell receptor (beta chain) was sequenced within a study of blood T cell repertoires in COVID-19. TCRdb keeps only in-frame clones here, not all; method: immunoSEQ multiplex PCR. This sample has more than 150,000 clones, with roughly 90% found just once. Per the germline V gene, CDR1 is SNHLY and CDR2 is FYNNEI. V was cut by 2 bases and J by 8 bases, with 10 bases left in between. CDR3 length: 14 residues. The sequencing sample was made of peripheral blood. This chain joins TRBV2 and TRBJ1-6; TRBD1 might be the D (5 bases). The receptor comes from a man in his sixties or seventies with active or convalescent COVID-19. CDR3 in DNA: TGTGCCAGCAGTGAACAGGGTGGGGATTCACCCCTCCACTTT. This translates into CASSEQGGDSPLHF.